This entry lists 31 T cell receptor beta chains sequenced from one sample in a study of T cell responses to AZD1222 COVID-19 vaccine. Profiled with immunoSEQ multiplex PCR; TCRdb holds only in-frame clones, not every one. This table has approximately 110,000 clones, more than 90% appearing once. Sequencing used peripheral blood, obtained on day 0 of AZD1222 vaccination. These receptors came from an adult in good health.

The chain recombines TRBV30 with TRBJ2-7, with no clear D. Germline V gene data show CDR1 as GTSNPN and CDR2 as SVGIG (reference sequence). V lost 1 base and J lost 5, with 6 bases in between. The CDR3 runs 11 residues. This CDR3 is CAWSALHEQYF. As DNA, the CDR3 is TGTGCCTGGAGTGCCCTGCACGAGCAGTACTTC.

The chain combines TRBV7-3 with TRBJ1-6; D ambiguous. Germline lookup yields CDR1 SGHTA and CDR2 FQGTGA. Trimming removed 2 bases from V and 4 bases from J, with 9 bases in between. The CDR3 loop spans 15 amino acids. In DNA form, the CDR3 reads TGTGCCAGCAGCTTAGATCGGGCTTATAATTCACCCCTCCACTTT. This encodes CASSLDRAYNSPLHF.

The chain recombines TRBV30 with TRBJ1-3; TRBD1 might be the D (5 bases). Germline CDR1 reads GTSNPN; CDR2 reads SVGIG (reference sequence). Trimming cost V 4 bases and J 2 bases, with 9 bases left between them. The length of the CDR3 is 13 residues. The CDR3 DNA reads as TGTGCCTGGAACAGGAATCCTGGAAACACCATATATTTT. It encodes CAWNRNPGNTIYF.

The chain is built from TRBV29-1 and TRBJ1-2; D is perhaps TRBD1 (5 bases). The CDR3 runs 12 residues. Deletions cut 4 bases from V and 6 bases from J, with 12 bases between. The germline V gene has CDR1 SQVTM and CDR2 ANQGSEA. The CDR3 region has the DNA TGCAGCGTTGGATCGGGGGTAAATGGCTACACCTTC. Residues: CSVGSGVNGYTF.

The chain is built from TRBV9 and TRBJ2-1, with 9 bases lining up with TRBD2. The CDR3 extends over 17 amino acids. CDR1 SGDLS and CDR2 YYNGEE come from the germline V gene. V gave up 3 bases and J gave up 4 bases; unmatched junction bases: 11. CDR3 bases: TGTGCCAGCAGCGCAGAGTATAGCGGGAGTTTATACAATGAGCAGTTCTTC. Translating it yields CASSAEYSGSLYNEQFF.

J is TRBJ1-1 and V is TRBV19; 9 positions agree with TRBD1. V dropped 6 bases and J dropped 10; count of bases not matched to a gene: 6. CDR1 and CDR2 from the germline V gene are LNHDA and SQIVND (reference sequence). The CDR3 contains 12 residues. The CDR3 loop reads CASSGTGIGAFF. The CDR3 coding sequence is TGTGCCAGTAGCGGGACAGGGATCGGAGCTTTCTTT.

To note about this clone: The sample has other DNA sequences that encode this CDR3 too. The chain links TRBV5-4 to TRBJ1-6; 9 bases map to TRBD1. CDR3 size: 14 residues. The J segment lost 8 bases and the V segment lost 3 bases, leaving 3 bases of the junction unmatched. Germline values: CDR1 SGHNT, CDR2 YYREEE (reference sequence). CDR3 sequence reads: CASSSDRGDSPLHF. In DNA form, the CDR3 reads TGTGCCAGCAGCTCAGACAGGGGGGATTCACCCCTCCACTTT.

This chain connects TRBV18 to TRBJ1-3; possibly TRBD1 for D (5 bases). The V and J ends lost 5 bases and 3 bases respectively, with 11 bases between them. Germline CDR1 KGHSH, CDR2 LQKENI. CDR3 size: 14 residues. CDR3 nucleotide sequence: TGTGCCAGCTCATCAGGGTTTGGTGGAAACACCATATATTTT. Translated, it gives CASSSGFGGNTIYF.

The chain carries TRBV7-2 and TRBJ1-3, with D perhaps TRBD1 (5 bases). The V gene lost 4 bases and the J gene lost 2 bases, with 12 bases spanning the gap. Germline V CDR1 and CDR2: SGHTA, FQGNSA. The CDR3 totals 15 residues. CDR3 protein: CASSSQGFAGNTIYF. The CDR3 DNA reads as TGTGCCAGCAGCTCGCAGGGATTTGCTGGAAACACCATATATTTT.

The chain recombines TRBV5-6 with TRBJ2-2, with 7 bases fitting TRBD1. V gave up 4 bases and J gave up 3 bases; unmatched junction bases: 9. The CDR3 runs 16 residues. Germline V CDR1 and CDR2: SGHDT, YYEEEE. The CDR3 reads CASSPTGLRDTGELFF. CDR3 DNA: TGTGCCAGCAGCCCGACAGGGTTGCGGGACACCGGGGAGCTGTTTTTT.

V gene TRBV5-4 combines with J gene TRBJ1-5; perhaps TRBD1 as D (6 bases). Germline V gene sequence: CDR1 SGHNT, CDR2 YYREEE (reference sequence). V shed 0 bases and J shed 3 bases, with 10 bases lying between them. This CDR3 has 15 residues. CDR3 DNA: TGTGCCAGCAGCTTGGGAACAGGGAACAATCAGCCCCAGCATTTT. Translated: CASSLGTGNNQPQHF.

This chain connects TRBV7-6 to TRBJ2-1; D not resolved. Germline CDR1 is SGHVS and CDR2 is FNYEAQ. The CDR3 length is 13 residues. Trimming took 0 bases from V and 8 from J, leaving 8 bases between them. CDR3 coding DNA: TGTGCCAGCAGCTTAGCGCGAGGACATGAGCAGTTCTTC. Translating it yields CASSLARGHEQFF.

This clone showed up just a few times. The CDR3, as DNA: TGTGCCAGCAGTGAAAGGAGAGAGCAGTACTTC. Protein product: CASSERREQYF. The rearrangement links TRBV6-1 to TRBJ2-7; the D is unclear. Germline V lookup: CDR1 MNHNS, CDR2 SASEGT. CDR3 length: 11 amino acids. Deletions cut 2 bases from V and 7 bases from J, with 6 bases between.

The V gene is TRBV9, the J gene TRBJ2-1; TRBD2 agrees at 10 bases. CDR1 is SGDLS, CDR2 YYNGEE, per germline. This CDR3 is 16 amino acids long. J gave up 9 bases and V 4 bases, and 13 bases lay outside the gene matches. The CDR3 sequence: CASSPTTGSSGGEQFF. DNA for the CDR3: TGTGCCAGCAGCCCGACGACAGGGTCTAGCGGGGGTGAGCAGTTCTTC.

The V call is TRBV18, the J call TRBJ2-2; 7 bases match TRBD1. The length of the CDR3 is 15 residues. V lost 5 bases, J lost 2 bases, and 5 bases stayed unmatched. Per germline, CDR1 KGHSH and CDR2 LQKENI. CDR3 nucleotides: TGTGCCAGCTCAGTGGGACAGCCTAACACCGGGGAGCTGTTTTTT. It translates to CASSVGQPNTGELFF.

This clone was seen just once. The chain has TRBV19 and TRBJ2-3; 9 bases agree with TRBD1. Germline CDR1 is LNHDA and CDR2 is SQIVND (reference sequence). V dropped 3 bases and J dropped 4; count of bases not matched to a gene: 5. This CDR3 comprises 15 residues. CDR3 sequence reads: CASSILGQGPDTQYF. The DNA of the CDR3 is TGTGCCAGTAGTATCCTGGGACAGGGCCCAGATACGCAGTATTTT. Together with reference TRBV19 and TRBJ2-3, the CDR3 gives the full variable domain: DGGITQSPKYLFRKEGQNVTLSCEQNLNHDAMYWYRQDPGQGLRLIYYSQIVNDFQKGDIAEGYSVSREKKESFPLTVTSAQKNPTAFYLCASSILGQGPDTQYFGPGTRLTVL.

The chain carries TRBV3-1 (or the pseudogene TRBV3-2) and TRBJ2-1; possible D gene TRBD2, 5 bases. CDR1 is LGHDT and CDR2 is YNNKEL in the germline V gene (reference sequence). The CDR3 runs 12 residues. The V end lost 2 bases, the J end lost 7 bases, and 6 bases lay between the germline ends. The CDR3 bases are TGTGCCAGCAGCCAACGAGGGAATGAGCAGTTCTTC. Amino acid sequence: CASSQRGNEQFF.

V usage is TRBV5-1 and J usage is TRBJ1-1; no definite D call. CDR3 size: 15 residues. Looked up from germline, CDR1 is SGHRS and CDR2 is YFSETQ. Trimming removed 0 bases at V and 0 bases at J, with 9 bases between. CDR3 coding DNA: TGCGCCAGCAGCTTGGTGGCAGGCATGAACACTGAAGCTTTCTTT. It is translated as CASSLVAGMNTEAFF.

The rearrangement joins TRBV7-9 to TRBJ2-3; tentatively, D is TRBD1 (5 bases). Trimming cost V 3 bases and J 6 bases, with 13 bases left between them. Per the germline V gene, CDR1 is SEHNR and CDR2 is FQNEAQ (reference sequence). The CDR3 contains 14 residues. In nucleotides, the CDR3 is TGTGCCAGCAGCTTCAAGGACAATCGTGATACGCAGTATTTT. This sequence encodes CASSFKDNRDTQYF.

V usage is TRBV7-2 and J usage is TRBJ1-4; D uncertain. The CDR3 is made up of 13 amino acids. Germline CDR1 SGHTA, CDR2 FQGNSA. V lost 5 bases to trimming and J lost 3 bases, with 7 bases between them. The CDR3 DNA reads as TGTGCCAGCAGCAGGGTGGCTAATGAAAAACTGTTTTTT. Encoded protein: CASSRVANEKLFF.

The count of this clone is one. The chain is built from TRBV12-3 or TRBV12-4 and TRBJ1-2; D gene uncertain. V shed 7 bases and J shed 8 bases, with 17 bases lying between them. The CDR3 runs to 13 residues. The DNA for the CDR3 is TGTGCCAGCATCGCAAGCGGGGTCCGGGGCTACACCTTC. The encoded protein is CASIASGVRGYTF.

In DNA form, the CDR3 reads TGTGCCAGCAGCCCCGGACAGATCTACGAGCAGTACTTC. The encoded protein is CASSPGQIYEQYF. This chain uses TRBV9 with TRBJ2-7; tentative D call: TRBD1 (6 bases). Germline CDR1 and CDR2: SGDLS and YYNGEE. The CDR3 totals 13 residues. Between the trimmed V and J ends, which lost 4 bases and 3 bases, there was a span of 11 bases.

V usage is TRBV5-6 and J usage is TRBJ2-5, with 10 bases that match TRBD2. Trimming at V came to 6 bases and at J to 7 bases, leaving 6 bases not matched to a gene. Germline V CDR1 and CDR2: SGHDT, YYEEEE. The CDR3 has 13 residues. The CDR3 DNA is TGTGCCAGCAAGACTAGCGGGTTCGGGACCCAGTACTTC. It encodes CASKTSGFGTQYF.

This chain's CDR3 is CASSQLHGGLGLDTQYF. The CDR3 DNA sequence: TGTGCCAGCAGCCAGCTTCACGGGGGGCTGGGGTTGGATACGCAGTATTTT. This chain connects TRBV7-2 to TRBJ2-3; D is perhaps TRBD2 (7 bases). CDR1 SGHTA and CDR2 FQGNSA come from the germline V gene. V dropped 5 bases and J dropped 6 bases, with 24 bases sitting between them. The CDR3 loop spans 17 amino acids.

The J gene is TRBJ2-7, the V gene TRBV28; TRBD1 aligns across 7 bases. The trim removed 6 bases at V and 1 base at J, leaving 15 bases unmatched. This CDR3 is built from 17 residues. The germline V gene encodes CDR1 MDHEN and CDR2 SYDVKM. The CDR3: CASSPARQGIWSYEQYF. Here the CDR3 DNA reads TGTGCCAGCAGCCCCGCCCGACAGGGAATATGGTCCTACGAGCAGTACTTC.

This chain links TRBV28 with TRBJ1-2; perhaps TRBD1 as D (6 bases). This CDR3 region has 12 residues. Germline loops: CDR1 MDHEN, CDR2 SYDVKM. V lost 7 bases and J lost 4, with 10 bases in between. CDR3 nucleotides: TGTGCCAGCACAGGGGCGCGCTATGGCTACACCTTC. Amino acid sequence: CASTGARYGYTF.

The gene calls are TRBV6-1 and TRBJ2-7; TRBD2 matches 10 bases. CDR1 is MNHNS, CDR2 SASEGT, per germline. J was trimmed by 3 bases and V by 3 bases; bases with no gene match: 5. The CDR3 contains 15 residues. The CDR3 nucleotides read TGTGCCAGCAGTGAGGGACTAGCGCCCCTCTACGAGCAGTACTTC. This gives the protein CASSEGLAPLYEQYF.

CDR3 sequence: CASTPDRGLQETQYF. Here the CDR3 DNA reads TGTGCCAGCACTCCGGACAGGGGGCTCCAAGAGACCCAGTACTTC. This chain joins TRBV21-1 and TRBJ2-5; whether TRBD1, the table's D call, matches the DNA was not checked. TRBV21-1 is labeled a pseudogene. The CDR3 extends over 15 amino acids.

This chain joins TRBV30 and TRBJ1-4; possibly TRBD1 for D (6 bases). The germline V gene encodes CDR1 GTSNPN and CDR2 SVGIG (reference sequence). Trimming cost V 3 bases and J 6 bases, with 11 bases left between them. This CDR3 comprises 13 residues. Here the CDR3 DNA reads TGTGCCTGGAGCGGCAGGGGTTATGAAAAACTGTTTTTT. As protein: CAWSGRGYEKLFF.

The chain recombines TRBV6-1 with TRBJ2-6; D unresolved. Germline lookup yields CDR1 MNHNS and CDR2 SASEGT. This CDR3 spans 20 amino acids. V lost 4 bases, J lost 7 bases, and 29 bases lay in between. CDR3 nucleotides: TGTGCCAGCAGTGTCGCGGTTTTTGACACCTTCACTCTGAGAGCCAACGTCCTGACTTTC. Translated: CASSVAVFDTFTLRANVLTF.

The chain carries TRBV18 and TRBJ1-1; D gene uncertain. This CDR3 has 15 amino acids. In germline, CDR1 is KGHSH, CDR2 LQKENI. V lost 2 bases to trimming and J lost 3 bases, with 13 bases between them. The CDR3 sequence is CASSPFPRSYTEAFF. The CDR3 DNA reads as TGTGCCAGCTCACCATTCCCTCGGTCGTACACTGAAGCTTTCTTT.